The sequence of this T cell receptor beta chain was determined in a study of blood T cell repertoires in COVID-19. Study-level information: There were acute and convalescent COVID-19 samples, and they came from the United States, Italy and Spain. T cells, B-cell-depleted T cells, or PBMCs provided the cDNA or gDNA that served as material.

As handled by the study authors: Reference gene primers were amplified, and this amplification served to estimate nucleated cell counts. TCRdb keeps only in-frame clones here, not all; method: immunoSEQ multiplex PCR. D and trimming come from the DNA, and the V and J calls and clone size come from that table. The sample lists about 14,000 clones, around 90% occurring once. The sequenced sample consisted of peripheral blood. This TCR derives from a human donor in a cohort sampled during active COVID-19.

The CDR3 DNA reads TGTGCCAGCAGAAACAGGGGTTGGGAAGAGACCCAGTACTTC. Its protein is CASRNRGWEETQYF. The chain has TRBV2 and TRBJ2-5, with TRBD1 matching over 7 bases. The germline gives CDR1 SNHLY, CDR2 FYNNEI. J was trimmed by 3 bases and V by 6 bases; bases with no gene match: 7. The CDR3 has 14 amino acids. Full variable domain (missing parts from reference TRBV2 and TRBJ2-5): EPEVTQTPSHQVTQMGQEVILRCVPISNHLYFYWYRQILGQKVEFLVSFYNNEISEKSEIFDDQFSVERPDGSNFTLKIRSTKLEDSAMYFCASRNRGWEETQYFGPGTRLLVL.